The T cell receptor beta chain described here comes from a study of shared clonotypes between healthy human individuals. Study-wide results and limits: It was the few donors that limited the genetic and exposure-history diversity represented.

Some clones are missing from TCRdb's copy, which holds only in-frame ones; the method was immunoSEQ multiplex PCR. Here the sample spans under 2.5 million clones, less than 95% being singletons. About this clone itself: Its specificity is unknown. Other DNA sequences within the sample encode an identical CDR3.

There are 13 residues in the CDR3. CDR1 is LNHNV and CDR2 is YYDKDF in the germline V gene (reference sequence). Trimming removed 1 base from V and 1 base from J, with 4 bases in between. J is TRBJ2-5 and V is TRBV15; D is unresolved. This clonotype originated in a young man in good health. Some clones in this sample may be carry-over from other donors' samples. Sequencing input: naive CD4+ T cells from PBMCs. Subset of the sample: CD45RA+ positively selected. The CDR3 DNA follows: TGTGCCACCAGCAGAGGTCGCCAAGAGACCCAGTACTTC. Amino acids: CATSRGRQETQYF.